This TCR beta chain derives from a study of cytomegalovirus exposure and HLA in healthy donors. Primers included in the PCR were 60 Vbeta and 13 Jbeta primers. Using immunoSEQ multiplex PCR, the repertoire was profiled, and TCRdb retains in-frame clones only, with some absent. Of 75,000 to 95,000 clones listed, 65% were seen once; the top ten hold 20% to 25%. Concerning this clone: Its antigen is unidentified.

Study-wide results and caveats: A later analysis revealed that TCR association rates differed between HLA loci, peaking at DRB1 and bottoming out at HLA-C. Among donors in an Asian-associated ancestry cluster, a later analysis reportedly found fewer N-insertions than the roughly 730-donor mean. As a later analysis showed, a missense DCLRE1C variant was linked to trimming of TCR beta V- and J-genes. As immune exposure information, only CMV serostatus was available.

V was trimmed by 7 bases and J by 3 bases, leaving 12 bases between them. This CDR3 is 13 amino acids long. The germline CDR1 and CDR2 sequences are MNHEY and SMNVEV (reference sequence). Sequencing was performed on PBMCs. The chain has TRBV27 and TRBJ1-1; weak D call: TRBD1 (5 bases). This receptor was taken from a woman in her forties or fifties in good health and CMV-seropositive. Written as DNA, the CDR3 is TGTGCCAGCACCCTGGGGCCGCACACTGAAGCTTTCTTT. This encodes CASTLGPHTEAFF.